Each of the 21 T cell receptor beta chains below was sequenced from the same sample in a study of control samples from healthy donors and cancer patients. Assay: immunoSEQ multiplex PCR; the TCRdb copy retains only in-frame clones and omits some. The table includes 200,000 to 250,000 clones, just under 95% detected once. Sequences were obtained from blood. These receptors all stem from a man aged 50-59 years in good health.

The count of this clone is one. The rearrangement joins TRBV5-6 to TRBJ1-4, with a possible D match to TRBD1 (5 bases). Germline V gives CDR1 SGHDT, CDR2 YYEEEE. Trimming stripped 4 bases from V and 7 bases from J, with 20 bases between. CDR3 length: 16 residues. This chain's CDR3 is CASSALRRDGGEKLFF. CDR3 nucleotides: TGTGCCAGCAGCGCATTGAGACGGGACGGTGGTGAAAAACTGTTTTTT.

The V gene is TRBV3-1 (or the pseudogene TRBV3-2), the J gene TRBJ1-1, with no clear D. Trimming removed 1 base at V and 7 bases at J, with 4 bases between. The CDR3 spans 11 residues. The germline gives CDR1 LGHDT, CDR2 YNNKEL (reference sequence). In DNA, the CDR3 is TGTGCCAGCAGCCAAGGCGATGAAGCTTTCTTT. This sequence encodes CASSQGDEAFF.

CDR3 coding DNA: TGTGCCAGCAGCTTGTTCGGACGGAACACCGGGGAGCTGTTTTTT. As protein: CASSLFGRNTGELFF. The chain uses TRBV7-9 and TRBJ2-2; no firm D call. The germline CDR1 and CDR2 sequences are SEHNR and FQNEAQ (reference sequence). Between the trimmed V and J ends, which lost 3 bases and 1 base, there was a span of 9 bases. CDR3 length: 15 residues.

The rearrangement links TRBV6-4 to TRBJ2-3; weak D call: TRBD2 (7 bases). The V end lost 0 bases, the J end lost 6 bases, and 13 bases lay between the germline ends. CDR1 and CDR2 from the germline V gene are MRHNA and SNTAGT. The CDR3 extends over 15 amino acids. The CDR3 reads CASSDSGGPRDTQYF. Written as DNA, the CDR3 is TGTGCCAGCAGTGACTCGGGGGGGCCACGGGATACGCAGTATTTT.

The chain uses TRBV9 and TRBJ1-4; no definite D call. V was pared by 0 bases and J by 8 bases, with 11 bases between. The CDR3 runs to 14 residues. Germline lookup yields CDR1 SGDLS and CDR2 YYNGEE. CDR3: CASSVGKGGEKLFF. Written as DNA, the CDR3 is TGTGCCAGCAGCGTAGGGAAGGGTGGGGAAAAACTGTTTTTT.

This clone was detected only once. The genes are TRBV10-1 and TRBJ1-3; possibly TRBD1 for D (6 bases). The CDR3 covers 15 residues. Trimming stripped 6 bases from V and 0 bases from J, with 12 bases between. Germline-derived CDR1 and CDR2 are WNHNN and SYGVQD (reference sequence). In DNA form, the CDR3 reads TGCGCCAGCAGCCCACAGGGAGGCTCTGGAAACACCATATATTTT. This encodes CASSPQGGSGNTIYF.

The V and J genes are TRBV28 and TRBJ2-7, with D tentatively TRBD2 (6 bases). The CDR3 is made up of 14 amino acids. The germline V gene encodes CDR1 MDHEN and CDR2 SYDVKM. The V and J ends lost 5 bases and 11 bases respectively, with 22 bases between them. CDR3 nucleotide sequence: TGTGCCAGCAGTCCCCCGGTGTTCACAGGCGGGGAGTACTTC. This encodes CASSPPVFTGGEYF.

The CDR3 is CATIGRDTQYF. Here the CDR3 DNA reads TGTGCCACCATCGGTCGAGATACGCAGTATTTT. The chain couples TRBV2 to TRBJ2-3; D is undetermined. The CDR3 totals 11 residues. Between the trimmed V and J ends, which lost 10 bases and 5 bases, there was a span of 10 bases. Germline V CDR1 and CDR2: SNHLY, FYNNEI.

This clone was recorded only once. V is TRBV29-1 and J is TRBJ2-3, with unresolved D. The CDR3 has 12 residues. V lost 2 bases to trimming and J lost 3 bases, with 6 bases between them. Germline loops: CDR1 SQVTM, CDR2 ANQGSEA. The CDR3 bases are TGCAGCGTTGAACACGGGACAGATACGCAGTATTTT. Translated: CSVEHGTDTQYF.

The V call is TRBV6-5, the J call TRBJ2-7; D gene uncertain. Trimming pared 0 bases from V and 2 bases from J, leaving 11 bases between. The germline V gene has CDR1 MNHEY and CDR2 SVGAGI. The CDR3 totals 15 residues. In DNA, the CDR3 is TGTGCCAGCAGTTACTCGTCGGCATATACCTACGAGCAGTACTTC. Its translation: CASSYSSAYTYEQYF.

The chain carries TRBV5-6 and TRBJ1-5; D may be TRBD1 (5 bases). CDR3 length: 16 residues. Germline-derived CDR1 and CDR2 are SGHDT and YYEEEE. V was clipped by 1 base and J by 0 bases, with 11 bases between them. CDR3 residues: CASSLRGLNSNQPQHF. The CDR3 region has the DNA TGTGCCAGCAGCTTGCGGGGGTTGAATAGCAATCAGCCCCAGCATTTT.

In its sample, this clone was seen once. This chain links TRBV11-2 with TRBJ1-1, with 10 bases that match TRBD1. The CDR3 runs 12 residues. V dropped 5 bases and J dropped 10; count of bases not matched to a gene: 4. Per germline, CDR1 SGHAT and CDR2 FQNNGV. CDR3 region: CASSHRTGGAFF. The CDR3 DNA is TGTGCCAGCAGCCATCGGACAGGGGGAGCTTTCTTT.

This chain uses TRBV3-1 (or the pseudogene TRBV3-2) with TRBJ1-6, with D unresolved. This CDR3 has 20 residues. Germline lookup yields CDR1 LGHDT and CDR2 YNNKEL (reference sequence). Trimming left V 1 base short and J 3 bases short, with 22 bases between. The CDR3 protein is CASSQGNPELTKDYNSPLHF. In DNA, the CDR3 is TGTGCCAGCAGCCAAGGAAACCCTGAGCTCACCAAGGACTATAATTCACCCCTCCACTTT.

V usage is TRBV5-4 and J usage is TRBJ2-6; 8 nucleotides line up with TRBD1. Germline V gene data show CDR1 as SGHNT and CDR2 as YYREEE (reference sequence). V lost 4 bases to trimming and J lost 0 bases; unmatched junction nucleotides: 9. The CDR3 is 18 residues long. This CDR3 reads CASSRGTGQGSGANVLTF. The CDR3 nucleotides read TGTGCCAGCAGCCGAGGGACAGGACAGGGCTCTGGGGCCAACGTCCTGACTTTC.

V is TRBV28 and J is TRBJ1-5, with D unclear. Germline assignment: CDR1 MDHEN and CDR2 SYDVKM. The CDR3 extends over 15 amino acids. V dropped 2 bases and J dropped 0 bases, with 8 bases sitting between them. CDR3 in amino acids: CASSLRPYSNQPQHF. CDR3 coding DNA: TGTGCCAGCAGTTTACGGCCTTATAGCAATCAGCCCCAGCATTTT. The full variable domain, completed using reference TRBV28 and TRBJ1-5, is DVKVTQSSRYLVKRTGEKVFLECVQDMDHENMFWYRQDPGLGLRLIYFSYDVKMKEKGDIPEGYSVSREKKERFSLILESASTNQTSMYLCASSLRPYSNQPQHFGDGTRLSIL.

This rearrangement joins TRBV15 to TRBJ1-5; possible D gene TRBD1, 6 bases. V lost 2 bases, J lost 5 bases, and 13 bases lay in between. CDR1 is LNHNV, CDR2 YYDKDF, per germline (reference sequence). The length of the CDR3 is 15 residues. The CDR3 spells CATSRLSGVDQPQHF. In DNA form, the CDR3 reads TGTGCCACCAGCAGACTGTCAGGGGTGGATCAGCCCCAGCATTTT.

The genes are TRBV6-4 and TRBJ2-2; D might be TRBD1 (6 bases). The germline V and J ends were trimmed by 2 bases and 7 bases, with 11 bases remaining between them. Germline loops: CDR1 MRHNA, CDR2 SNTAGT. The CDR3 contains 14 residues. CDR3 loop: CASSDVWGHGELFF. In nucleotides, the CDR3 is TGTGCCAGCAGTGACGTCTGGGGGCACGGGGAGCTGTTTTTT.

The genes are TRBV28 and TRBJ2-7; unclear D gene. The germline V gene encodes CDR1 MDHEN and CDR2 SYDVKM. The length of the CDR3 is 14 residues. The V end lost 3 bases, the J end lost 3 bases, and 12 bases lay between the germline ends. The CDR3 DNA reads as TGTGCCAGCAGTTTGTCCGGGCAGTTCTACGAGCAGTACTTC. This encodes CASSLSGQFYEQYF.

This chain uses TRBV18 with TRBJ1-4, with TRBD1 identical over 9 bases. Unmatched junction bases numbered 9, after V lost 5 bases and J lost 5 bases. This CDR3 contains 16 residues. Germline values: CDR1 KGHSH, CDR2 LQKENI. CDR3 in DNA: TGTGCCAGCTCAGCACTTCCCGGGACAGGGAATGAAAAACTGTTTTTT. Encoded protein: CASSALPGTGNEKLFF.

The chain recombines TRBV7-9 with TRBJ1-2; possible D gene TRBD1, 6 bases. In germline, CDR1 is SEHNR, CDR2 FQNEAQ (reference sequence). This CDR3 has 11 amino acids. V was cut by 6 bases and J by 8 bases, with 10 bases left in between. The CDR3 loop is CASSRQGGYTF. As DNA, the CDR3 is TGTGCCAGCAGTAGGCAGGGGGGCTACACCTTC.

This chain uses TRBV5-4 with TRBJ1-5; 10 nucleotides align to TRBD1. The CDR3 totals 16 residues. Losses at the gene ends were 0 bases for V and 1 base for J; bases not matched to a gene: 1. In germline, CDR1 is SGHNT, CDR2 YYREEE (reference sequence). The CDR3 nucleotides read TGTGCCAGCAGCTTGGGGGACAGGGGCAGCAATCAGCCCCAGCATTTT. It yields the protein CASSLGDRGSNQPQHF. Full variable domain (outside the CDR3, taken from reference TRBV5-4 and TRBJ1-5): ETGVTQSPTHLIKTRGQQVTLRCSSQSGHNTVSWYQQALGQGPQFIFQYYREEENGRGNFPPRFSGLQFPNYSSELNVNALELDDSALYLCASSLGDRGSNQPQHFGDGTRLSIL.